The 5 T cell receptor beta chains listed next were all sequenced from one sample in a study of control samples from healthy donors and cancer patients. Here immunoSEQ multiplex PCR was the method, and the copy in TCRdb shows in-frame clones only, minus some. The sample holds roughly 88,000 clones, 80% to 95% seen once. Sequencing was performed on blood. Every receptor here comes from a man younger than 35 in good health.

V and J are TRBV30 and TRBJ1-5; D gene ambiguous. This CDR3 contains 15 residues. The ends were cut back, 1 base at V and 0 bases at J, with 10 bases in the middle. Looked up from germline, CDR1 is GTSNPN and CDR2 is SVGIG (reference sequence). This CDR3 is CAWSAGGYSNQPQHF. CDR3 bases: TGTGCCTGGAGTGCCGGCGGATATAGCAATCAGCCCCAGCATTTT.

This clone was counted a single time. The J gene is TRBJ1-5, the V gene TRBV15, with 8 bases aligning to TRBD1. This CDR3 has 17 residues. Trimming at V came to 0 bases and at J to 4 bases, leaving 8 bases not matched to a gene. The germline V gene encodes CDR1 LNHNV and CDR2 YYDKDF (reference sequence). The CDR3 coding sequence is TGTGCCACCAGCAGAGATCGAGGGACAGGAAAGAATCAGCCCCAGCATTTT. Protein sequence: CATSRDRGTGKNQPQHF.

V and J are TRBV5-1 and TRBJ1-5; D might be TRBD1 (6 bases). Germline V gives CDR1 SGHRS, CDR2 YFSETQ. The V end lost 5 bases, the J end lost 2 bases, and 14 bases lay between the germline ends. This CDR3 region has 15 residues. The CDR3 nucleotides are TGCGCCAGCAGGATGACAGGAGAAGGCAATCAGCCCCAGCATTTT. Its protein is CASRMTGEGNQPQHF. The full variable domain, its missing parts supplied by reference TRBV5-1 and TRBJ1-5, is KAGVTQTPRYLIKTRGQQVTLSCSPISGHRSVSWYQQTPGQGLQFLFEYFSETQRNKGNFPGRFSGRQFSNSRSEMNVSTLELGDSALYLCASRMTGEGNQPQHFGDGTRLSIL.

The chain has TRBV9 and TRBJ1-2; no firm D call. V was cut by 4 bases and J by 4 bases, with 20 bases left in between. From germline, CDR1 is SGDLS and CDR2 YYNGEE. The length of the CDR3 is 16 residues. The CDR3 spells CASSPHPSLGSYGYTF. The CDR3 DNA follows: TGTGCCAGCAGCCCCCACCCTTCATTAGGGAGCTATGGCTACACCTTC.

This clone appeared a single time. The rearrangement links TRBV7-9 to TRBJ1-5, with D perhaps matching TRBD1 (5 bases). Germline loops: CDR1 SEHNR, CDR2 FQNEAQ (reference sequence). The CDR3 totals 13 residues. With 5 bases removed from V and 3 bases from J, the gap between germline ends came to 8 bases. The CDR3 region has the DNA TGTGCCAGCAGCCTGGGGGTCAATCAGCCCCAGCATTTT. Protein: CASSLGVNQPQHF.